Shown below are 26 T cell receptor beta chains from a single sample sequenced in a study of blood T cell repertoires in COVID-19. TCRdb's copy holds only in-frame clones and misses some; the assay was immunoSEQ multiplex PCR. This repertoire shows some 110,000 clones, around 86% found once; its top ten account for 4% to 5.5%. The sequenced sample was peripheral blood. The receptors shown here come from a man between 40 and 49 years old with acute or convalescent COVID-19.

This chain uses TRBV7-2 with TRBJ2-7, with TRBD1 as a possible D gene (7 bases). The CDR3 length is 16 residues. CDR1 SGHTA and CDR2 FQGNSA come from the germline V gene. V was trimmed by 5 bases and J by 2 bases, leaving 19 bases between them. CDR3: CASSIRGRDFPYEQYF. CDR3 nucleotide sequence: TGTGCCAGCAGCATAAGGGGGCGGGATTTTCCCTACGAGCAGTACTTC. The full variable domain, completed using reference TRBV7-2 and TRBJ2-7, is GAGVSQSPSNKVTEKGKDVELRCDPISGHTALYWYRQSLGQGLEFLIYFQGNSAPDKSGLPSDRFSAERTGGSVSTLTIQRTQQEDSAVYLCASSIRGRDFPYEQYFGPGTRLTVT.

The DNA of the CDR3 is TGTGCCAGCAGTGACGGACAGGCGCAAGAGACCCAGTACTTC. Protein sequence: CASSDGQAQETQYF. The gene calls are TRBV2 and TRBJ2-5; 7 bases align to TRBD1. Germline lookup yields CDR1 SNHLY and CDR2 FYNNEI. The CDR3 has 14 amino acids. The ends lost 3 bases at V and 2 bases at J; junction bases unmatched: 3.

The chain links TRBV4-1 to TRBJ2-7; 7 bases fit TRBD1. Germline values: CDR1 MGHRA, CDR2 YSYEKL. This CDR3 has 15 amino acids. Trimming cost V 6 bases and J 4 bases; bases outside gene matches: 12. The CDR3 region is CASSPRQGQSYEQYF. The CDR3 DNA sequence: TGCGCCAGCAGTCCTAGACAGGGCCAATCGTACGAGCAGTACTTC.

The chain carries TRBV5-6 and TRBJ1-1; possible D gene TRBD1, 6 bases. CDR1 is SGHDT, CDR2 YYEEEE, per germline. The CDR3 runs 16 residues. The V and J ends lost 1 base and 2 bases respectively, with 15 bases between them. The CDR3 reads CASSLMWVGGNTEAFF. The CDR3 region has the DNA TGTGCCAGCAGCTTGATGTGGGTAGGGGGAAACACTGAAGCTTTCTTT. Based on the CDR3 plus reference TRBV5-6 and TRBJ1-1, the full variable domain is DAGVTQSPTHLIKTRGQQVTLRCSPKSGHDTVSWYQQALGQGPQFIFQYYEEEERQRGNFPDRFSGHQFPNYSSELNVNALLLGDSALYLCASSLMWVGGNTEAFFGQGTRLTVV.

The rearrangement links TRBV7-2 to TRBJ2-3; 10 bases agree with TRBD2. This CDR3 spans 16 amino acids. V lost 5 bases and J lost 2; bases outside the gene matches: 7. CDR1 is SGHTA and CDR2 is FQGNSA in the germline V gene. The DNA of the CDR3 is TGTGCCAGCAGCCTTCCACTAGCGGGGTCCACAGATACGCAGTATTTT. Translated: CASSLPLAGSTDTQYF.

The CDR3 here is CASSLGQGASEAFF. The CDR3 coding sequence is TGTGCCAGCAGCTTGGGCCAGGGGGCTTCTGAAGCTTTCTTT. The rearrangement uses TRBV5-8 and TRBJ1-1, with 8 bases matching TRBD1. V trimming: 0 bases; J trimming: 6 bases; junction bases outside the gene matches: 4. The CDR3 loop spans 14 amino acids. Looked up from germline, CDR1 is SGHTS and CDR2 is YDEGEE.

As regards this clone: Compared with germline, one end of the junction differs, possibly owing to a read error. This rearrangement joins TRBV9 to TRBJ1-2, with D possibly TRBD1 on 6 matching bases. The CDR3 runs 15 residues. CDR1 and CDR2 from the germline V gene are SGDLS and YYNGEE. The CDR3 sequence is CASSVGGTQAGGYTF. CDR3 in DNA: TGTGCCAGCAGTGTAGGAGGGACACAAGCAGGAGGCTACACCTTC.

The chain carries TRBV27 and TRBJ1-1; the match to TRBD1 covers 7 bases. The V gene end was trimmed by 6 bases and the J gene end by 4 bases; junction bases not matched to a gene: 8. This CDR3 has 14 amino acids. Germline CDR1 and CDR2: MNHEY and SMNVEV (reference sequence). The CDR3 region is CASSPPTGSTEAFF. As DNA, the CDR3 is TGTGCCAGCAGCCCACCGACAGGGTCCACTGAAGCTTTCTTT.

The V gene is TRBV28, the J gene TRBJ2-7, with TRBD1 as a possible D gene (6 bases). The CDR3 length is 13 residues. Germline CDR1 is MDHEN and CDR2 is SYDVKM. V lost 8 bases and J 4 bases, leaving 15 bases between the germline ends. CDR3: CASSQGDWYEQYF. The CDR3 DNA sequence: TGTGCCAGCTCACAGGGAGATTGGTACGAGCAGTACTTC.

A few counts support this clone. The CDR3 region is CAIAPQGAKGYTF. CDR3 in DNA: TGTGCCATCGCGCCCCAGGGGGCAAAGGGCTACACCTTC. The rearrangement joins TRBV5-4 to TRBJ1-2; 8 positions match TRBD1. Germline V lookup: CDR1 SGHNT, CDR2 YYREEE (reference sequence). The junction had 12 bases not matched to a gene; V was cut back by 9 bases and J by 8 bases. The CDR3 sequence is 13 residues long.

The genes are TRBV30 and TRBJ2-2; D is perhaps TRBD1 (6 bases). The CDR3 is 13 residues long. Trimming pared 2 bases from V and 4 bases from J, leaving 8 bases between. CDR1 is GTSNPN, CDR2 SVGIG, per germline (reference sequence). CDR3 nucleotides: TGTGCCTGGAGTACAGGGAGCACCGGGGAGCTGTTTTTT. It encodes CAWSTGSTGELFF.

This chain links TRBV2 with TRBJ1-2; TRBD1 agrees at 7 bases. The CDR3 is made up of 17 amino acids. Germline V lookup: CDR1 SNHLY, CDR2 FYNNEI. V trimming: 2 bases; J trimming: 3 bases; junction bases outside the gene matches: 12. The CDR3 region is CASSEPYRQGVHYGYTF. The DNA for the CDR3 is TGTGCCAGCAGTGAACCCTATCGACAGGGAGTCCACTATGGCTACACCTTC.

The V and J genes are TRBV29-1 and TRBJ2-7, with 15 bases identical to TRBD2. V was pared by 7 bases and J by 0 bases, with 4 bases of the junction left unmatched. The CDR3 is 15 residues long. CDR1 and CDR2 from the germline V gene are SQVTM and ANQGSEA. In DNA, the CDR3 is TGCAGCGCTCGGACTAGCGGGGGGGCCTCCTACGAGCAGTACTTC. Protein product: CSARTSGGASYEQYF.

The V and J genes are TRBV5-6 and TRBJ1-1; D is possibly TRBD1 (6 bases). Germline V lookup: CDR1 SGHDT, CDR2 YYEEEE. The CDR3 has 15 amino acids. Trimming pared 4 bases from V and 0 bases from J, leaving 13 bases between. CDR3 sequence: CASSPGHLMNTEAFF. The DNA of the CDR3 is TGTGCCAGCAGCCCGGGACACCTCATGAACACTGAAGCTTTCTTT.

This chain uses TRBV5-5 with TRBJ1-1; 8 positions match TRBD1. With V trimmed by 2 bases and J by 1 base, 1 base remained unmatched. CDR3 length equals 14 residues. Germline loops: CDR1 SGHKS, CDR2 YYEKEE (reference sequence). CDR3 residues: CASSLQGGNTEAFF. The CDR3 DNA follows: TGTGCCAGCAGCTTACAGGGGGGGAACACTGAAGCTTTCTTT.

The chain uses TRBV4-2 and TRBJ2-3; tentative D call: TRBD1 (5 bases). V lost 2 bases to trimming and J lost 2 bases, with 20 bases between them. This CDR3 region has 18 residues. Germline values: CDR1 LGHNA, CDR2 YNFKEQ. As DNA, the CDR3 is TGTGCCAGCAGCCAAAGTACGGTAGGGGATCCCTCCACAGATACGCAGTATTTT. Its translation: CASSQSTVGDPSTDTQYF.

The CDR3 sequence is CASSTTGYNQPQHF. The CDR3 DNA sequence: TGTGCCAGTAGTACCACAGGGTACAATCAGCCCCAGCATTTT. J is TRBJ1-5 and V is TRBV19; a possible D gene is TRBD1 (6 bases). In germline, CDR1 is LNHDA, CDR2 SQIVND (reference sequence). V lost 4 bases and J 3 bases, leaving 10 bases between the germline ends. This CDR3 comprises 14 residues.

V gene TRBV5-5 combines with J gene TRBJ2-7; TRBD1 aligns across 7 bases. CDR3 length: 15 amino acids. The trim removed 4 bases at V and 0 bases at J, leaving 7 bases unmatched. The V gene's germline CDR1 is SGHKS and CDR2 YYEKEE (reference sequence). The chain's CDR3 is CASSPGQKSSYEQYF. The CDR3 DNA reads as TGTGCCAGCAGCCCGGGACAGAAAAGCTCCTACGAGCAGTACTTC.

J is TRBJ2-3 and V is TRBV6-5; D not resolved. This CDR3 has 13 residues. Trimming left V 4 bases short and J 2 bases short, with 7 bases between. Germline loops: CDR1 MNHEY, CDR2 SVGAGI. The CDR3 DNA reads as TGTGCCAGCAGTTCCCAACTCACAGATACGCAGTATTTT. Translating gives CASSSQLTDTQYF.

The gene calls are TRBV5-4 and TRBJ1-2, with 8 bases aligning to TRBD1. The V segment lost 0 bases and the J segment 4 bases; nucleotides outside the gene matches: 2. This CDR3 spans 14 amino acids. Looked up from germline, CDR1 is SGHNT and CDR2 is YYREEE (reference sequence). The CDR3 reads CASSLAGGGYGYTF. The CDR3 DNA sequence: TGTGCCAGCAGCTTGGCAGGGGGCGGCTATGGCTACACCTTC.

This chain uses TRBV4-2 with TRBJ2-2, with D perhaps matching TRBD2 (6 bases). CDR1 is LGHNA and CDR2 is YNFKEQ in the germline V gene. The CDR3 is 16 amino acids. V lost 0 bases to trimming and J lost 5 bases, with 13 bases between them. The CDR3 region has the DNA TGTGCCAGCAGCCAAGACGGGAACGGGAGAACCGGGGAGCTGTTTTTT. This encodes CASSQDGNGRTGELFF.

The chain is built from TRBV30 and TRBJ1-2, with TRBD1 matching 9 bases. Germline CDR1 is GTSNPN and CDR2 is SVGIG (reference sequence). V was clipped by 4 bases and J by 3 bases; unmatched bases: 9. The CDR3 contains 15 residues. The CDR3 reads CAWTGTGTGYYGYTF. The DNA for the CDR3 is TGTGCCTGGACCGGGACAGGGACAGGGTACTATGGCTACACCTTC.

This clone was counted only a few times. The rearrangement links TRBV30 to TRBJ2-1, with 9 bases lining up with TRBD1. After removal of 1 base from V and 11 bases from J, the junction contained 6 bases not matched to a gene. Germline CDR1 is GTSNPN and CDR2 is SVGIG (reference sequence). The CDR3 is made up of 13 amino acids. The DNA for the CDR3 is TGTGCCTGGAGTGGGGGACAGGGCGGGAAGCAGTTCTTC. Protein: CAWSGGQGGKQFF.

This clone was recorded once. The chain is built from TRBV19 and TRBJ1-5; 7 positions agree with TRBD1. The CDR3 has 15 residues. V dropped 8 bases and J dropped 0; count of bases not matched to a gene: 7. Germline CDR1 and CDR2: LNHDA and SQIVND (reference sequence). DNA of the CDR3: TGTGCCAGTGAAGGAGGACAGGATAGCAATCAGCCCCAGCATTTT. Translating it yields CASEGGQDSNQPQHF.

The V call is TRBV19, the J call TRBJ1-6; D is ambiguous. V was trimmed by 5 bases and J by 0 bases, leaving 8 bases between them. Germline lookup yields CDR1 LNHDA and CDR2 SQIVND (reference sequence). The CDR3 sequence is 15 residues long. The CDR3 DNA reads TGTGCCAGTAGTGCTTCCAGCTCCTATAATTCACCCCTCCACTTT. This gives the protein CASSASSSYNSPLHF.

The chain employs TRBV4-3 and TRBJ1-4; possibly TRBD1 for D (6 bases). CDR1 is LGHNA, CDR2 YSLEER, per germline. The CDR3 is made up of 17 amino acids. V dropped 3 bases and J dropped 5 bases, with 19 bases sitting between them. CDR3: CASSQEDSRLGNEKLFF. The CDR3 DNA is TGCGCCAGCAGCCAGGAGGACAGCCGCTTGGGGAATGAAAAACTGTTTTTT.